This T cell receptor beta chain was found in a study of cytomegalovirus exposure and HLA in healthy donors. Study background: The same platform was used for the 120 validation repertoires and the roughly 680 first-cohort repertoires, a later analysis reported. General observations from the study: Specific recognition of CMV antigens was confirmed in vitro for three chains (all CMV-associated). Subsequent analysis found a tendency for first-cohort TCR clusters to co-occur within the 120 or so validation repertoires. Overall, around 150 TCR beta chains were annotated as cytomegalovirus-associated.

Worth noting for this clone: The antigen is not known.

Generated by immunoSEQ multiplex PCR, the TCRdb table keeps only in-frame clones and is missing some. This repertoire shows about 240,000 clones, about 83% found once; its top ten account for about 2.5%. The CDR3 has 13 residues. The germline gives CDR1 SGDLS, CDR2 YYNGEE. Deletions cut 4 bases from V and 5 bases from J, with 12 bases between. This TCR derives from a young man in good health and CMV-seronegative. The chain joins TRBV9 to TRBJ2-5; tentative D call: TRBD2 (5 bases). The sample consisted of PBMCs. The DNA for the CDR3 is TGTGCCAGCAGCCCAGGAGGCTGGGAGACCCAGTACTTC. Translation gives CASSPGGWETQYF.